These 13 T cell receptor beta chains were sequenced from one sample in a study of tumor-infiltrating lymphocytes in primary liver carcinoma. A primer in the constant region served to generate TCR beta cDNA from 500 ng of total RNA. Investigators got TCR beta libraries out of three nested multiplex PCR rounds, done with slightly modified ARM-PCR. With TRBV1-TRBV30 forward primers and a C-beta reverse primer, the first two PCR rounds were run for roughly 10 cycles each. TCRdb called the multiplex PCR reads again in MiXCR, with one record for every CDR3 protein. The top ten clones hold 37% of a sample with 37,000 or so distinct CDR3 sequences, around 75% of them seen once. Unsorted bulk tissue (roughly 20-34 mg) underwent RNA and DNA co-extraction. Sequenced sample: tumor-adjacent normal liver tissue. These TCRs come from a man aged 35 to 55 with primary liver carcinoma and hepatitis B virus infection.

To note about this clonotype: An end of the junction differs from the germline gene, which may be a read error. The chain carries TRBV5-1 and TRBJ1-3; D ambiguous. The CDR3 totals 16 residues. Germline values: CDR1 SGHRS, CDR2 YFSETQ. The CDR3 bases are TGCACCAGCAGCTTGGACGGGCAGAACCCTGGAAACACCGTATATTTT. Its protein is CTSSLDGQNPGNTVYF.

As to this clonotype: A junction boundary mismatches the germline segment, possibly from a read error. J is TRBJ2-1 and V is TRBV6-2 or TRBV6-3; 14 nucleotides align to TRBD2. Germline CDR1 is MNHEY and CDR2 is SVGEGT. The CDR3 covers 15 residues. The CDR3 nucleotides are TGTGCCAGCGACCCAAGACTAGCGGGAGGGGATGAGCGGTTCTTC. As protein: CASDPRLAGGDERFF.

As regards this clonotype: Relative to the germline gene, one junction end is altered; a read error may explain this. The chain joins TRBV5-5 to TRBJ2-7; D possibly corresponds to TRBD2 (5 bases). The CDR3 runs to 15 residues. Germline CDR1 SGHKS, CDR2 YYEKEE (reference sequence). The DNA for the CDR3 is TGTGGCAGCAGCTTGAGGGCGAGGAGCTCCTACGAGCAGTACTTC. Residues: CGSSLRARSSYEQYF.

This clonotype counts as medium-sized (0.01 to 0.1%). The genes are TRBV5-1 and TRBJ2-5; the match to TRBD2 covers 9 bases. Germline CDR1 reads SGHRS; CDR2 reads YFSETQ. After removal of 5 bases from V and 2 bases from J, the junction contained 7 bases not matched to a gene. There are 15 residues in the CDR3. The CDR3 nucleotides are TGCGCCAGCAGTCCGGATAGCGGGAGTCAAGAGACCCAGTACTTC. Amino acids: CASSPDSGSQETQYF.

By frequency in the sample, this clonotype is large (0.1 to 1%). This chain joins TRBV28 and TRBJ1-5, with 9 bases that match TRBD1. Per the germline V gene, CDR1 is MDHEN and CDR2 is SYDVKM. After removal of 3 bases from V and 7 bases from J, the junction contained 4 bases not matched to a gene. This CDR3 has 14 amino acids. DNA of the CDR3: TGTGCCAGCAGTTTGACAGGGGGAACGCAGCCCCAGCATTTT. Amino acids: CASSLTGGTQPQHF.

The V gene is TRBV5-6, the J gene TRBJ2-7; D is possibly TRBD2 (5 bases). There are 14 residues in the CDR3. The germline V gene has CDR1 SGHDT and CDR2 YYEEEE. Trimming pared 4 bases from V and 3 bases from J, leaving 14 bases between. This chain's CDR3 is CASSRMPGSYEQYF. The CDR3 DNA sequence: TGTGCCAGCAGCCGTATGCCGGGGAGCTACGAGCAGTACTTC.

Details on this clonotype: A junction boundary mismatches the germline segment, possibly from a read error. The chain carries TRBV7-9 and TRBJ2-1; 9 positions match TRBD2. The germline V gene encodes CDR1 SEHNR and CDR2 FQNEAQ (reference sequence). The CDR3 contains 14 residues. CDR3: CASSPSGTGNEQFF. The DNA of the CDR3 is TGTGCCAGCAGTCCTAGCGGGACGGGTAATGAGCAATTCTTC.

Note on this clonotype: This sequence may be a read error, since a much larger clone differs from it by one base. The J gene is TRBJ2-3, the V gene TRBV7-3; maybe TRBD1 (5 bases). Germline V gene data show CDR1 as SGHTA and CDR2 as FQGTGA. Deletions cut 5 bases from V and 4 bases from J, with 13 bases between. The CDR3 extends over 14 amino acids. This CDR3 reads CASSTTDRADTQYF. The CDR3 bases are TGTGCCAGCAGCACGACAGACCGTGCAGATACGCAGTATTTT.

This clonotype was seen a few times. The junction differs from germline at one of its ends, possibly a read error. This chain uses TRBV6-2 or TRBV6-3 with TRBJ2-1; D possibly corresponds to TRBD2 (6 bases). This CDR3 has 17 residues. The germline V gene has CDR1 MNHEY and CDR2 SVGEGT. The CDR3 reads CVSRAGLTGEGYNEQFF. DNA for the CDR3: TGTGTCAGCAGGGCGGGTCTCACGGGAGAAGGGTACAACGAGCAGTTCTTC.

A word on this clonotype: At one boundary the junction diverges from the germline segment, which might be a read error. The chain carries TRBV6-1 and TRBJ2-6; D call uncertain. The germline V gene encodes CDR1 MNHNS and CDR2 SASEGT. The length of the CDR3 is 16 residues. CDR3 in DNA: TGTACCAGCAGTGAACAGCCCGAGGCTGGGGCCAACGTCCTGACTTTC. Translation gives CTSSEQPEAGANVLTF.

Turning to this clonotype: The junction departs from germline at one end; a sequencing error may be responsible. The chain employs TRBV11-2 and TRBJ2-4; 8 bases line up with TRBD1. Germline CDR1 is SGHAT and CDR2 is FQNNGV. This CDR3 is 14 amino acids long. This chain's CDR3 is CASSSGTGDDIQYF. CDR3 DNA: TGTGCAAGCAGCTCCGGGACAGGAGATGACATTCAGTACTTC.

A word on this clonotype: The junction departs from the called germline gene at one end, perhaps through a read error. This chain joins TRBV7-8 and TRBJ1-1; D gene ambiguous. Per germline, CDR1 SGHVS and CDR2 FQNEAQ. The CDR3 runs to 14 residues. CDR3 amino acids: CASGRAGANTEAFF. The DNA of the CDR3 is TGCGCCAGCGGTCGGGCAGGAGCGAACACTGAAGCTTTCTTT.

Regarding this clonotype: Germline is not matched at one junction end, which may reflect a read error. This sequence joins TRBV5-1 and TRBJ2-7, with TRBD2 as a possible D gene (6 bases). The germline gives CDR1 SGHRS, CDR2 YFSETQ. The CDR3 sequence is 14 residues long. The CDR3 loop reads CASSLEPGGYKQYF. The CDR3 bases are TGCGCCAGTAGCTTGGAGCCAGGAGGGTACAAGCAGTACTTC.